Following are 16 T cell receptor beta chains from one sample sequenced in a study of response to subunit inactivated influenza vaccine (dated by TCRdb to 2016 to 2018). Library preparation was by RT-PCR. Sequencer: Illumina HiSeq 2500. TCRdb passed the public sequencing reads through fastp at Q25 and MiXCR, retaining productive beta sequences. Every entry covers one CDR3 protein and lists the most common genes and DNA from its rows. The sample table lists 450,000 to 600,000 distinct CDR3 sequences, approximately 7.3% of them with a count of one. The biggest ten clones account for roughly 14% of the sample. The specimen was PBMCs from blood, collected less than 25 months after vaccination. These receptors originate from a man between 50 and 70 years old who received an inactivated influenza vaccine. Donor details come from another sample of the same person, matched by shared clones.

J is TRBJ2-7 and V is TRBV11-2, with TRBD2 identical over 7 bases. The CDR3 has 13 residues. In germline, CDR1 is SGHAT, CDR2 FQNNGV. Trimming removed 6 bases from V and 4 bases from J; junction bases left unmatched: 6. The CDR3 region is CASRLSGGYEQYF. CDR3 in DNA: TGTGCCAGCAGACTCTCCGGGGGGTACGAGCAGTACTTC.

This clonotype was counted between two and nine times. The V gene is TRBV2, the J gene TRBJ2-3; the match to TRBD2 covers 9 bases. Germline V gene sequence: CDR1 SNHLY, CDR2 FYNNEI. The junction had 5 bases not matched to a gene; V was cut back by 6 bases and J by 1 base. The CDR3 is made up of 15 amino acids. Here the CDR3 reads CASRFSGSGTDTQYF. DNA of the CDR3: TGTGCCAGCAGATTTAGCGGGAGTGGCACAGATACGCAGTATTTT.

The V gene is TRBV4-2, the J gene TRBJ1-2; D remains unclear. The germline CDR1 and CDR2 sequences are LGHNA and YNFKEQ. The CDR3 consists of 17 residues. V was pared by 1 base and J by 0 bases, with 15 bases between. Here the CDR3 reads CASSQGADGTSNYGYTF. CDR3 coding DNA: TGTGCCAGCAGCCAAGGGGCGGACGGAACATCTAACTATGGCTACACCTTC.

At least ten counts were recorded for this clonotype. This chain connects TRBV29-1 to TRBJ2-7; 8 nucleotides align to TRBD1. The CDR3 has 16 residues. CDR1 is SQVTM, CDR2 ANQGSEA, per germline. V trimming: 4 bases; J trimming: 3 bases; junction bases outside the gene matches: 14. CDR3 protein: CSVVLVTGVRLYEQYF. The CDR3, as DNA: TGCAGCGTTGTACTAGTGACAGGGGTCCGACTCTACGAGCAGTACTTC.

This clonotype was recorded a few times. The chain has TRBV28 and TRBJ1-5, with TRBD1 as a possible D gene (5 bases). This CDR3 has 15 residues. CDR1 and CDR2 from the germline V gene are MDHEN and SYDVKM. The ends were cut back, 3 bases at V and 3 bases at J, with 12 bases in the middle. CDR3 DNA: TGTGCCAGCAGTTTCCCCGGCAGGGTCAATCAGCCCCAGCATTTT. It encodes CASSFPGRVNQPQHF.

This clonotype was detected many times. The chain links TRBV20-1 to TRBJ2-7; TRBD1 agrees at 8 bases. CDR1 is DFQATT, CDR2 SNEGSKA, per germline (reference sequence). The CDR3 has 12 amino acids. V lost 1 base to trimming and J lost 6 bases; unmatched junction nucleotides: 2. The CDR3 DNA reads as TGCAGTGCTAGAGGCGGACAGGGCGAGCAGTACTTC. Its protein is CSARGGQGEQYF.

The CDR3 region is CAISPLGSFNSPLHF. The CDR3 DNA reads as TGTGCCATCAGTCCCTTGGGGAGCTTTAATTCACCCCTCCACTTT. This chain connects TRBV10-3 to TRBJ1-6; D not certain. V was pared by 5 bases and J by 6 bases, with 14 bases between. The CDR3 is 15 amino acids. CDR1 ENHRY and CDR2 SYGVKD come from the germline V gene.

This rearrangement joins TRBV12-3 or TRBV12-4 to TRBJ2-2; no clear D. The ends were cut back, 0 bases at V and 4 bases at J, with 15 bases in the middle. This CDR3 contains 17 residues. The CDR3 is CASSLALTSRATGELFF. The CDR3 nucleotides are TGTGCCAGCAGTTTAGCTCTTACCAGCCGGGCCACCGGGGAGCTGTTTTTT.

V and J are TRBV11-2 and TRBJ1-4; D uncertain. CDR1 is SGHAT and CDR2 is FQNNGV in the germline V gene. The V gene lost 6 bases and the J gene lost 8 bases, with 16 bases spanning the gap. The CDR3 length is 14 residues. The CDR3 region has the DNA TGTGCCAGCAGAAAAGACCCCTCGCGGGAAAAACTGTTTTTT. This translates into CASRKDPSREKLFF.

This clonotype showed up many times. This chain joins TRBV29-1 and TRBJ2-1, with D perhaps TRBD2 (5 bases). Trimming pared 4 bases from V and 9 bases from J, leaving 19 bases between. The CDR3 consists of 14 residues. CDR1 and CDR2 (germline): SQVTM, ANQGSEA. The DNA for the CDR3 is TGCAGCGTTGGATCCCAGCGCCCGGGAACTGAGCAGTTCTTC. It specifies CSVGSQRPGTEQFF.

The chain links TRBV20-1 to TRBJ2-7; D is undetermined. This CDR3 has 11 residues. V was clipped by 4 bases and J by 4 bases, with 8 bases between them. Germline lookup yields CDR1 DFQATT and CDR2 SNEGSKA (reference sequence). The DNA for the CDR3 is TGCAGTGCTAATCGAGGTTACGAGCAGTACTTC. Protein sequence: CSANRGYEQYF.

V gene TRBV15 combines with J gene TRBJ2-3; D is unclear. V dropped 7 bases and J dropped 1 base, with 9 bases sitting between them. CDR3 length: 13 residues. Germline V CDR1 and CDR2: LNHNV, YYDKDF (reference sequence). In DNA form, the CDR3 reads TGTGCCACCACATCAGATCGCACAGATACGCAGTATTTT. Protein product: CATTSDRTDTQYF.

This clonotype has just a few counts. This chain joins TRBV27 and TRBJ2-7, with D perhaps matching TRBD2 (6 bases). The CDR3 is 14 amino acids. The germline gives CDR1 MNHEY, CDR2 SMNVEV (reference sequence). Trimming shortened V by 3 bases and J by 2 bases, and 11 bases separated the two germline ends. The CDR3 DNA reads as TGTGCCAGCAGTTTTGTTGCGGGGACCTACGAGCAGTACTTC. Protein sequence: CASSFVAGTYEQYF.

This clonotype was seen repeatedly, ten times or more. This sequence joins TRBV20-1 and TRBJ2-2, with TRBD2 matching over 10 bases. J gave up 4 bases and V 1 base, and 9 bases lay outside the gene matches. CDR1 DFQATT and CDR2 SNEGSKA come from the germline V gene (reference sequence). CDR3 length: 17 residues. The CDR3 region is CSARASGRAPRTGELFF. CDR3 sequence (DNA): TGCAGTGCTAGAGCGAGCGGGAGGGCCCCGCGCACCGGGGAGCTGTTTTTT.

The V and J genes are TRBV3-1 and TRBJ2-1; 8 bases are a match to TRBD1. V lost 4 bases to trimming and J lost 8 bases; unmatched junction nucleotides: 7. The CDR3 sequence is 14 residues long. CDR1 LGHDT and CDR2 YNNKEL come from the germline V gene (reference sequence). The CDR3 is CASSRTGLEDEQFF. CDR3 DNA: TGTGCCAGCAGCCGGACAGGGTTGGAGGATGAGCAGTTCTTC.

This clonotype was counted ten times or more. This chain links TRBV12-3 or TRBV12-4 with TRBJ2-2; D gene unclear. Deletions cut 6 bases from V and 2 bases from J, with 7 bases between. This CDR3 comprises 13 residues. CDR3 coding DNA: TGTGCCAGCAGCCCCACAAACACCGGGGAGCTGTTTTTT. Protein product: CASSPTNTGELFF.